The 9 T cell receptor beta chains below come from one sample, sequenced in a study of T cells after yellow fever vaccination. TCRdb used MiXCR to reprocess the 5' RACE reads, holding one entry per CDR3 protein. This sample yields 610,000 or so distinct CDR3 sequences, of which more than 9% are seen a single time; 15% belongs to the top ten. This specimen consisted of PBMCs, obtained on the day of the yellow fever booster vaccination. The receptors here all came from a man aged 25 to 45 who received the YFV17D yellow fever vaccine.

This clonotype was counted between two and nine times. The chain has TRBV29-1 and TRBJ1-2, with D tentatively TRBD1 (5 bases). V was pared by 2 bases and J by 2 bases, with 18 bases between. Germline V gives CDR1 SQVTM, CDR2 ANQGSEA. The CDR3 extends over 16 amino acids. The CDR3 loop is CSVERRMTVFNYGYTF. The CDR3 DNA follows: TGCAGCGTTGAAAGAAGGATGACAGTTTTCAACTATGGCTACACCTTC.

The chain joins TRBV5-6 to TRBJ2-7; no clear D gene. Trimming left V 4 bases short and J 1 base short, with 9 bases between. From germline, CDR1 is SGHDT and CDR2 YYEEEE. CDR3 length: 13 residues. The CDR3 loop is CASSDGTSYEQYF. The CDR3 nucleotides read TGTGCCAGCAGCGATGGAACTTCCTACGAGCAGTACTTC.

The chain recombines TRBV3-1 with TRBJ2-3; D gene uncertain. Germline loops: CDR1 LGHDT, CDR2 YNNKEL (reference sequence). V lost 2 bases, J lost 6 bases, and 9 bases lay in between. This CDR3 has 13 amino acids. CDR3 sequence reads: CASSQILSDTQYF. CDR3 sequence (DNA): TGTGCCAGCAGCCAAATCCTTTCCGATACGCAGTATTTT.

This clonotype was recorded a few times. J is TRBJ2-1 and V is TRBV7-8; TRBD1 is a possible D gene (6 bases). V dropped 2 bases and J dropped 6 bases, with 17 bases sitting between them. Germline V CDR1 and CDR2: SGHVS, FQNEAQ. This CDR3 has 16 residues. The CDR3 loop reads CASSLRDPGQTNEQFF. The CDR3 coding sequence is TGTGCCAGCAGCTTAAGGGACCCCGGACAGACCAATGAGCAGTTCTTC.

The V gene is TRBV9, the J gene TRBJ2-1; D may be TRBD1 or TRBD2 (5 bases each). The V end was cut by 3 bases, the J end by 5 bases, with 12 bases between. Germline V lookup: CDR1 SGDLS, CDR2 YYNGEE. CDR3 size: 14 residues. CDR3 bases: TGTGCCAGCAGCGGCGAGGGGCGGAACAATGAGCAGTTCTTC. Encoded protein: CASSGEGRNNEQFF.

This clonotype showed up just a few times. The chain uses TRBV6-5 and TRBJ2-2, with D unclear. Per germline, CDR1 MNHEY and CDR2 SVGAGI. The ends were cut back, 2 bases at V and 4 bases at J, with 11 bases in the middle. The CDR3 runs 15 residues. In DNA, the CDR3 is TGTGCCAGCAGTTACAGCCTAGACCTCACCGGGGAGCTGTTTTTT. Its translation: CASSYSLDLTGELFF.

CDR3 region: CASSRNMGVDTQYF. The DNA of the CDR3 is TGTGCCAGTAGTAGGAACATGGGAGTAGATACGCAGTATTTT. This chain uses TRBV19 with TRBJ2-3, with a possible D match to TRBD2 (5 bases). The CDR3 extends over 14 amino acids. Germline CDR1 and CDR2: LNHDA and SQIVND (reference sequence). Trimming removed 4 bases from V and 5 bases from J, with 13 bases in between.

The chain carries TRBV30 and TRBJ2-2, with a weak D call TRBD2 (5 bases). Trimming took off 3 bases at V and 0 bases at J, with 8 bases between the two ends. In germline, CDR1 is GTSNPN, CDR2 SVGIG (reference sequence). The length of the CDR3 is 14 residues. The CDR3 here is CAWSRGTNTGELFF. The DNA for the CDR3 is TGTGCCTGGAGCCGGGGAACGAACACCGGGGAGCTGTTTTTT.

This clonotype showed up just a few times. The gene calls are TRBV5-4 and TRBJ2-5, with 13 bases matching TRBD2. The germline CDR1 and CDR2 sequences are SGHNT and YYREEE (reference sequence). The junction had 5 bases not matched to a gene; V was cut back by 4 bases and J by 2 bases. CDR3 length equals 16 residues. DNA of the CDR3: TGTGCCAGCAGCATGGGACTAGCGGGGATACAAGAGACCCAGTACTTC. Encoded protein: CASSMGLAGIQETQYF.